Only a few counts were recorded for the clone carrying this TCR beta chain. The source of the sample is a study of T cell repertoires in cytomegalovirus infection. At the level of the study: CMV infection together with matching HLA type was indicated by public TCR beta signatures.

Deletions cut 6 bases from V and 7 bases from J, with 13 bases between. The CDR3 runs to 13 residues. TCRdb passed the reads through MiXCR, listing each CDR3 protein once. This sample has about 740,000 distinct CDR3 sequences; approximately 34% occur once, and the top ten carry 2.8%. The clonotype comes from a human donor in good health (CMV status not recorded). Some clones in this sample may be carry-over from other donors' samples. Sequenced input: PBMCs. The chain uses TRBV12-3 or TRBV12-4 and TRBJ2-4, with D possibly matching TRBD1 (6 bases). The CDR3 DNA reads TGTGCCAGCAGACAGGGCCGAGAGAACATTCAGTACTTC. This codes for CASRQGRENIQYF.